The clone carrying this T cell receptor (beta chain) was detected only a few times. Its specificity is not known. Time point of the sample: 2015-2016 season, 7 days after influenza vaccination. The CDR3 is made up of 12 amino acids. V shed 0 bases and J shed 8 bases, with 8 bases lying between them. The V gene's germline CDR1 is SGHRS and CDR2 YFSETQ. The data belong to a study of follicular helper T cells after annual influenza vaccination. Overall study context: Days 0, 7 and 28 post-vaccination were the blood draw times.

Whole-study results and caveats: Day 7 ICOS+CD38+ clones later appeared mostly in ICOS-CD38- cTfh.

TCRdb's table, derived via immunoSEQ multiplex PCR, lists solely in-frame clones and lacks some. Of over 700 clones in the sample, about 72% were seen once. The TCR originated in an adult who received the influenza vaccine. The specimen was CXCR5+ CD38+ circulating T follicular helper cells from blood, collected 7 days after influenza vaccination. The subset is: circulating Tfh, non-naive CD4+CXCR5+PD-1+ (ICOS+CD38+ or ICOS-CD38-). This rearrangement joins TRBV5-1 to TRBJ1-2; D is undetermined. In DNA, the CDR3 is TGCGCCAGCAGCTTGGCGTCAGAAGGCTACACCTTC. It yields the protein CASSLASEGYTF.